This is a list of T cell receptor beta chains from one sample in a study of chemoradiotherapy in HPV16-positive cancers. This table comes from immunoSEQ multiplex PCR, and its TCRdb copy is limited to in-frame clones, with some not included. The table has approximately 7,000 clones, 74% seen once. Sequenced here: tumor tissue, sampled from a patient who underwent chemoradiotherapy. The receptors were sampled from a human donor with HPV-associated anogenital cancer. Both conserved end residues are part of each CDR3. The order of the fields is CDR3 protein, CDR3 DNA, clone size, CDR3 length, J gene, D gene, V gene. The D gene is left open where the match is weak. Not every row has a clone size; where given, it reads once, few, many or a size class.

cdr3_aa: CASSLNIWYEQYF; cdr3_nt: TGCGCCAGCAGCTTGAATATTTGGTACGAGCAGTACTTC; clone_size: few; cdr3_length: 13; j_call: TRBJ2-7; d_call: NA; v_call: TRBV5-1
cdr3_aa: CASSLRGVSAFF; cdr3_nt: TGTGCCAGCAGCTTAAGGGGGGTGTCGGCTTTCTTT; clone_size: NA; cdr3_length: 12; j_call: TRBJ1-1; d_call: NA; v_call: TRBV13
cdr3_aa: CARQNRSSHLINQPQHF; cdr3_nt: TGTGCCAGACAAAACAGGTCGTCCCACTTAATCAATCAGCCCCAGCATTTT; clone_size: NA; cdr3_length: 17; j_call: TRBJ1-5; d_call: NA; v_call: TRBV28
cdr3_aa: CARGRRATVQLEQYF; cdr3_nt: TGTGCCAGAGGCAGAAGGGCGACTGTCCAGCTGGAGCAGTACTTC; clone_size: NA; cdr3_length: 15; j_call: TRBJ2-7; d_call: NA; v_call: TRBV5-3
cdr3_aa: CASSYRRGANTEAFF; cdr3_nt: TGTGCCAGTAGTTACCGACGGGGGGCGAACACTGAAGCTTTCTTT; clone_size: NA; cdr3_length: 15; j_call: TRBJ1-1; d_call: NA; v_call: TRBV19
cdr3_aa: CASSESSRGQIVPQHF; cdr3_nt: TGTGCCAGCAGTGAAAGTAGCCGGGGACAAATCGTCCCCCAGCATTTT; clone_size: NA; cdr3_length: 16; j_call: TRBJ1-5; d_call: NA; v_call: TRBV6-1
cdr3_aa: CASSQQGAGDQPQHF; cdr3_nt: TGTGCCAGCAGCCAACAGGGGGCGGGCGATCAGCCCCAGCATTTT; clone_size: NA; cdr3_length: 15; j_call: TRBJ1-5; d_call: TRBD1; v_call: TRBV6-5
cdr3_aa: CASSLEDLGGETQYF; cdr3_nt: TGCGCCAGCAGCTTGGAGGACCTAGGAGGAGAGACCCAGTACTTC; clone_size: NA; cdr3_length: 15; j_call: TRBJ2-5; d_call: NA; v_call: TRBV5-1
cdr3_aa: CASSDSGGQETQYF; cdr3_nt: TGTGCCAGCAGCGATTCGGGCGGGCAAGAGACCCAGTACTTC; clone_size: NA; cdr3_length: 14; j_call: TRBJ2-5; d_call: NA; v_call: TRBV9
cdr3_aa: CASRGGVTNYGYTF; cdr3_nt: TGTGCCAGCAGAGGGGGGGTGACTAACTATGGCTACACCTTC; clone_size: NA; cdr3_length: 14; j_call: TRBJ1-2; d_call: NA; v_call: TRBV6-1
cdr3_aa: CGTTPTSSNTGELFF; cdr3_nt: TGTGGAACAACCCCGACTAGCTCGAACACCGGGGAGCTGTTTTTT; clone_size: NA; cdr3_length: 15; j_call: TRBJ2-2; d_call: TRBD2; v_call: TRBV7-9
cdr3_aa: CAWSVSTYQETQYF; cdr3_nt: TGTGCCTGGAGTGTATCCACGTACCAAGAGACCCAGTACTTC; clone_size: NA; cdr3_length: 14; j_call: TRBJ2-5; d_call: NA; v_call: TRBV30
cdr3_aa: CASSEAPGLDSSYNEQFF; cdr3_nt: TGTGCCAGCAGTGAGGCTCCGGGACTAGATAGCTCCTACAATGAGCAGTTCTTC; clone_size: NA; cdr3_length: 18; j_call: TRBJ2-1; d_call: TRBD2; v_call: TRBV25-1
cdr3_aa: CASSLHMNTEAFF; cdr3_nt: TGTGCCAGCAGCTTACATATGAACACTGAAGCTTTCTTT; clone_size: few; cdr3_length: 13; j_call: TRBJ1-1; d_call: NA; v_call: TRBV7-3
cdr3_aa: CASSEGQGWIGYGYTF; cdr3_nt: TGCGCCAGCAGCGAGGGACAGGGTTGGATAGGGTATGGCTACACCTTC; clone_size: NA; cdr3_length: 16; j_call: TRBJ1-2; d_call: TRBD1; v_call: TRBV5-1
cdr3_aa: CATSTHLVLGEKLFF; cdr3_nt: TGTGCCACCAGCACCCACCTCGTACTGGGAGAAAAACTGTTTTTT; clone_size: NA; cdr3_length: 15; j_call: TRBJ1-4; d_call: NA; v_call: TRBV15
cdr3_aa: CASSPLGGRNEQFF; cdr3_nt: TGTGCCAGCAGCCCTTTAGGAGGTCGGAATGAGCAGTTCTTC; clone_size: few; cdr3_length: 14; j_call: TRBJ2-1; d_call: NA; v_call: TRBV7-3
cdr3_aa: CASLLGVLSYEQYF; cdr3_nt: TGTGCCAGCCTTTTGGGGGTCTTATCCTACGAGCAGTACTTC; clone_size: NA; cdr3_length: 14; j_call: TRBJ2-7; d_call: NA; v_call: TRBV2
cdr3_aa: CASRRDFRTYEQYF; cdr3_nt: TGTGCCAGCCGCCGGGACTTTCGCACCTACGAGCAGTACTTC; clone_size: NA; cdr3_length: 14; j_call: TRBJ2-7; d_call: NA; v_call: TRBV2
cdr3_aa: CASSLSQLRSYEQYF; cdr3_nt: TGTGCCAGCAGTTTAAGTCAGCTTCGCTCCTACGAGCAGTACTTC; clone_size: NA; cdr3_length: 15; j_call: TRBJ2-7; d_call: NA; v_call: TRBV28
cdr3_aa: CASSVEGQGTSPLHF; cdr3_nt: TGTGCCAGCAGCGTGGAGGGACAGGGCACTTCACCCCTCCACTTT; clone_size: NA; cdr3_length: 15; j_call: TRBJ1-6; d_call: TRBD1; v_call: TRBV5-4
cdr3_aa: CASSTLAGGLNTGELFF; cdr3_nt: TGTGCCAGCAGCACCCTAGCGGGGGGCCTTAACACCGGGGAGCTGTTTTTT; clone_size: NA; cdr3_length: 17; j_call: TRBJ2-2; d_call: TRBD2; v_call: TRBV5-6
cdr3_aa: CASSPAGTAVYGYTF; cdr3_nt: TGTGCCAGCAGCCCCGCCGGGACAGCGGTCTATGGCTACACCTTC; clone_size: NA; cdr3_length: 15; j_call: TRBJ1-2; d_call: TRBD1; v_call: TRBV7-9
cdr3_aa: CASSVSPGISYEQYF; cdr3_nt: TGTGCCAGCAGCGTGAGTCCGGGGATCTCCTACGAGCAGTACTTC; clone_size: NA; cdr3_length: 15; j_call: TRBJ2-7; d_call: NA; v_call: TRBV9
cdr3_aa: CASSLRSPPDTQYF; cdr3_nt: TGTGCCAGCAGCTTAAGGAGCCCCCCCGATACGCAGTATTTT; clone_size: NA; cdr3_length: 14; j_call: TRBJ2-3; d_call: NA; v_call: TRBV7-3
cdr3_aa: CASSWTAEICTEAFF; cdr3_nt: TGTGCCAGCAGTTGGACAGCGGAAATATGCACTGAAGCTTTCTTT; clone_size: NA; cdr3_length: 15; j_call: TRBJ1-1; d_call: NA; v_call: TRBV6-4
cdr3_aa: CASSRKPPTSNEKLFF; cdr3_nt: TGTGCCAGCAGTCGGAAGCCCCCGACCTCTAATGAAAAACTGTTTTTT; clone_size: NA; cdr3_length: 16; j_call: TRBJ1-4; d_call: NA; v_call: TRBV6-6
cdr3_aa: CASSLAGIPQRIYEQYF; cdr3_nt: TGCGCCAGCAGCTTGGCCGGAATTCCCCAAAGAATCTACGAGCAGTACTTC; clone_size: NA; cdr3_length: 17; j_call: TRBJ2-7; d_call: NA; v_call: TRBV5-1
cdr3_aa: CASSTRRGAGANVLTF; cdr3_nt: TGTGCCAGTAGTACGAGACGGGGCGCGGGGGCCAACGTCCTGACTTTC; clone_size: NA; cdr3_length: 16; j_call: TRBJ2-6; d_call: NA; v_call: TRBV19
cdr3_aa: CASSFTYETGHNEQFF; cdr3_nt: TGCGCCAGCAGCTTCACGTATGAGACAGGGCACAATGAGCAGTTCTTC; clone_size: NA; cdr3_length: 16; j_call: TRBJ2-1; d_call: TRBD1; v_call: TRBV5-1
cdr3_aa: CASSIQAQGGNQPQHF; cdr3_nt: TGTGCCAGTAGTATCCAGGCGCAGGGGGGCAATCAGCCCCAGCATTTT; clone_size: few; cdr3_length: 16; j_call: TRBJ1-5; d_call: TRBD1; v_call: TRBV19
cdr3_aa: CASSLGGTGPYF; cdr3_nt: TGTGCCAGCAGCTTAGGGGGGACAGGTCCCTACTTC; clone_size: NA; cdr3_length: 12; j_call: TRBJ2-4; d_call: TRBD1; v_call: TRBV7-9
cdr3_aa: CASSPQGVNIQYF; cdr3_nt: TGTGCCAGCTCCCCACAAGGGGTAAACATTCAGTACTTC; clone_size: NA; cdr3_length: 13; j_call: TRBJ2-4; d_call: NA; v_call: TRBV18
cdr3_aa: CASSLEGGGRSYEQYF; cdr3_nt: TGCGCCAGCAGCTTGGAGGGCGGGGGGAGGTCCTACGAGCAGTACTTC; clone_size: NA; cdr3_length: 16; j_call: TRBJ2-7; d_call: TRBD2; v_call: TRBV5-1
cdr3_aa: CASSWTSGGFGAGELFF; cdr3_nt: TGTGCCAGCAGCTGGACTAGCGGGGGGTTTGGGGCCGGGGAGCTGTTTTTT; clone_size: NA; cdr3_length: 17; j_call: TRBJ2-2; d_call: TRBD2; v_call: TRBV5-4
cdr3_aa: CASSVGEDTQYF; cdr3_nt: TGTGCCAGCAGCGTAGGGGAGGATACGCAGTATTTT; clone_size: NA; cdr3_length: 12; j_call: TRBJ2-3; d_call: NA; v_call: TRBV9
cdr3_aa: CASSFELAGANTGELFF; cdr3_nt: TGTGCCAGCAGCTTCGAACTAGCGGGGGCGAACACCGGGGAGCTGTTTTTT; clone_size: NA; cdr3_length: 17; j_call: TRBJ2-2; d_call: TRBD2; v_call: TRBV5-6
cdr3_aa: CASSRTLEAFF; cdr3_nt: TGTGCCAGCAGCAGGACACTTGAAGCTTTCTTT; clone_size: few; cdr3_length: 11; j_call: TRBJ1-1; d_call: NA; v_call: TRBV7-9
cdr3_aa: CASSSVGGQDLYGYTF; cdr3_nt: TGTGCCAGCAGCTCCGTCGGTGGGCAGGATCTCTATGGCTACACCTTC; clone_size: NA; cdr3_length: 16; j_call: TRBJ1-2; d_call: NA; v_call: TRBV7-8
cdr3_aa: CASSLRTYEQYF; cdr3_nt: TGTGCCAGCAGCTTAAGAACCTACGAGCAGTACTTC; clone_size: few; cdr3_length: 12; j_call: TRBJ2-7; d_call: NA; v_call: TRBV5-6
cdr3_aa: CASSMGHQEIPYEQYF; cdr3_nt: TGTGCCAGCAGCATGGGACACCAAGAGATCCCCTACGAGCAGTACTTC; clone_size: NA; cdr3_length: 16; j_call: TRBJ2-7; d_call: NA; v_call: TRBV7-9
cdr3_aa: CAGRTGTTDTQYF; cdr3_nt: TGTGCCGGACGAACAGGGACCACAGATACGCAGTATTTT; clone_size: NA; cdr3_length: 13; j_call: TRBJ2-3; d_call: NA; v_call: TRBV6-1
cdr3_aa: CASSLGGASDQPQHF; cdr3_nt: TGTGCCAGCAGCTTAGGAGGGGCGTCTGATCAGCCCCAGCATTTT; clone_size: NA; cdr3_length: 15; j_call: TRBJ1-5; d_call: NA; v_call: TRBV13
cdr3_aa: CASRLDSNYGYTF; cdr3_nt: TGTGCCAGCAGATTAGACAGTAACTATGGCTACACCTTC; clone_size: few; cdr3_length: 13; j_call: TRBJ1-2; d_call: NA; v_call: TRBV6-5
cdr3_aa: CASSLWDSRTYEQYF; cdr3_nt: TGCGCCAGCAGCCTATGGGACAGCCGGACCTACGAGCAGTACTTC; clone_size: NA; cdr3_length: 15; j_call: TRBJ2-7; d_call: TRBD1; v_call: TRBV5-1
cdr3_aa: CASSPRGGGGGELFF; cdr3_nt: TGTGCCAGCAGCCCCCGCGGGGGGGGCGGCGGGGAGCTGTTTTTT; clone_size: once; cdr3_length: 15; j_call: TRBJ2-2; d_call: TRBD2; v_call: TRBV11-3